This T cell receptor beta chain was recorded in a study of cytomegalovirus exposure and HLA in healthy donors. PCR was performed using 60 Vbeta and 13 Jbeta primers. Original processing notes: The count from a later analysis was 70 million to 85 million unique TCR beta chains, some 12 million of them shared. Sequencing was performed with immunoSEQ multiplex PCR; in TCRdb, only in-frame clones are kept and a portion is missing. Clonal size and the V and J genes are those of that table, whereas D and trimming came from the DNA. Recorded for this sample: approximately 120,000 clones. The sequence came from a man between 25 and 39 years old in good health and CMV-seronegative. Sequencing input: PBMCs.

The CDR3 region has the DNA TGTGCCAGCAGTGGCGGGAGGGGTCTGGATACGCAGTATTTT. It encodes CASSGGRGLDTQYF. The rearrangement joins TRBV27 to TRBJ2-3; 9 nucleotides match TRBD2. Germline V lookup: CDR1 MNHEY, CDR2 SMNVEV (reference sequence). The CDR3 length is 14 residues. With V trimmed by 5 bases and J by 6 bases, 6 bases remained unmatched.